Below, 19 T cell receptor beta chains from the same sample are listed, as sequenced in a study of blood T cell repertoires in COVID-19. Repertoires were generated with immunoSEQ multiplex PCR, while TCRdb's copy carries only in-frame clones and drops some. In the table there are some 310,000 clones, under 90% of which are singletons. The material sequenced was PBMCs or T cells enriched from blood (not recorded which). The receptors were sampled from a woman in her twenties or thirties who had recovered from COVID-19.

The table lists this clone with a count of one. The DNA for the CDR3 is TGTGCCTGGAGTGTCTTAATGAACACTGAAGCTTTCTTT. This gives the protein CAWSVLMNTEAFF. This sequence joins TRBV30 and TRBJ1-1; D gene ambiguous. The CDR3 is 13 amino acids. Trimming left V 0 bases short and J 0 bases short, with 5 bases between. The germline gives CDR1 GTSNPN, CDR2 SVGIG (reference sequence).

This chain uses TRBV28 with TRBJ1-1; TRBD1 is a possible D gene (5 bases). Trimming left V 6 bases short and J 3 bases short, with 14 bases between. The CDR3 consists of 14 residues. Looked up from germline, CDR1 is MDHEN and CDR2 is SYDVKM. CDR3 in amino acids: CASRLTAPDTEAFF. The DNA of the CDR3 is TGTGCCAGCAGACTGACAGCCCCGGACACTGAAGCTTTCTTT. The variable domain in full, with the rest retrieved from reference TRBV28 and TRBJ1-1, is DVKVTQSSRYLVKRTGEKVFLECVQDMDHENMFWYRQDPGLGLRLIYFSYDVKMKEKGDIPEGYSVSREKKERFSLILESASTNQTSMYLCASRLTAPDTEAFFGQGTRLTVV.

The V gene is TRBV5-1, the J gene TRBJ2-7; 7 nucleotides align to TRBD2. V dropped 2 bases and J dropped 0; count of bases not matched to a gene: 2. In germline, CDR1 is SGHRS, CDR2 YFSETQ. The CDR3 runs to 14 residues. This CDR3 is CASSLSSGSYEQYF. CDR3 in DNA: TGCGCCAGCAGCTTATCTAGCGGCTCCTACGAGCAGTACTTC.

The V and J genes are TRBV29-1 and TRBJ2-7; 7 positions match TRBD1. The J segment lost 2 bases and the V segment lost 3 bases, leaving 10 bases of the junction unmatched. The CDR3 spans 15 residues. The germline CDR1 and CDR2 sequences are SQVTM and ANQGSEA. The CDR3 region is CSVEDKTGTTYEQYF. The CDR3 nucleotides read TGCAGCGTTGAGGACAAGACAGGGACCACCTACGAGCAGTACTTC.

The chain links TRBV5-4 to TRBJ2-7; 8 positions agree with TRBD1. CDR3 length: 14 amino acids. V shed 0 bases and J 4 bases; nucleotides not matched to a gene: 3. In germline, CDR1 is SGHNT, CDR2 YYREEE (reference sequence). CDR3 nucleotides: TGTGCCAGCAGCTTGGACAGGGGGACTTACGAGCAGTACTTC. This encodes CASSLDRGTYEQYF.

This sequence joins TRBV5-5 and TRBJ1-3, with D tentatively TRBD1 (5 bases). Germline lookup yields CDR1 SGHKS and CDR2 YYEKEE (reference sequence). The ends were cut back, 0 bases at V and 7 bases at J, with 14 bases in the middle. The CDR3 consists of 15 residues. Here the CDR3 DNA reads TGTGCCAGCAGCTTGGTCGGGGGTGAGAGGAACACCATATATTTT. Its protein is CASSLVGGERNTIYF.

Turning to this clone: At one of its ends the junction is not consistent with the germline gene, which may arise from a read error. This rearrangement joins TRBV2 to TRBJ2-2; TRBD1 matches 7 bases. The CDR3 covers 16 residues. Germline V CDR1 and CDR2: SNHLY, FYNNEI. CDR3 sequence reads: CARSAVPGGHTGELFF. In DNA form, the CDR3 reads TGTGCCAGGAGTGCTGTTCCAGGGGGACACACCGGGGAGCTGTTTTTT.

This chain connects TRBV30 to TRBJ1-1; 7 bases line up with TRBD1. With V trimmed by 4 bases and J by 2 bases, 10 bases remained unmatched. The CDR3 is 15 amino acids. In germline, CDR1 is GTSNPN, CDR2 SVGIG (reference sequence). CDR3 loop: CAWKDRTGQNTEAFF. In DNA, the CDR3 is TGTGCCTGGAAAGACCGGACAGGCCAAAACACTGAAGCTTTCTTT.

The chain is built from TRBV18 and TRBJ1-5, with 10 bases that match TRBD1. The V and J ends lost 5 bases and 6 bases, in that order; junction bases with no gene match: 4. Germline V lookup: CDR1 KGHSH, CDR2 LQKENI. The CDR3 covers 14 residues. CDR3 region: CASSTDRGGQPQHF. Here the CDR3 DNA reads TGTGCCAGCTCAACGGACAGGGGGGGTCAGCCCCAGCATTTT.

V is TRBV10-3 and J is TRBJ1-2; 9 bases fit TRBD1. This CDR3 has 13 amino acids. Germline trimming cut 5 bases from V and 8 bases from J; bases unmatched to any gene: 6. The V gene's germline CDR1 is ENHRY and CDR2 SYGVKD. The CDR3 spells CAISTGGAEGYTF. CDR3 bases: TGTGCCATCAGTACAGGGGGCGCCGAGGGCTACACCTTC.

V usage is TRBV5-1 and J usage is TRBJ2-3, with D possibly TRBD2 on 5 matching bases. Germline-derived CDR1 and CDR2 are SGHRS and YFSETQ. Deletions cut 1 base from V and 0 bases from J, with 9 bases between. This CDR3 is built from 15 residues. The CDR3 here is CASSLQAESTDTQYF. CDR3 DNA: TGCGCCAGCAGCTTGCAAGCGGAGAGCACAGATACGCAGTATTTT.

This clone was recorded once. The rearrangement uses TRBV6-5 and TRBJ2-3, with TRBD2 matching over 7 bases. Germline V CDR1 and CDR2: MNHEY, SVGAGI. There are 16 residues in the CDR3. V gave up 4 bases and J gave up 0 bases; unmatched junction bases: 7. This CDR3 reads CASSWDYQASTDTQYF. DNA for the CDR3: TGTGCCAGCAGTTGGGACTACCAAGCTAGCACAGATACGCAGTATTTT.

The V call is TRBV7-2, the J call TRBJ2-7; perhaps TRBD2 as D (6 bases). The CDR3 consists of 14 residues. The V and J ends lost 5 bases and 3 bases respectively, with 14 bases between them. Per germline, CDR1 SGHTA and CDR2 FQGNSA. The CDR3 here is CASSARGTHYEQYF. The CDR3 nucleotides read TGTGCCAGCAGCGCCAGAGGGACTCACTACGAGCAGTACTTC.

The chain combines TRBV12-5 with TRBJ1-1; 9 nucleotides match TRBD1. Germline V gene lookup returns CDR1 LGHNT and CDR2 FRNRAP. This CDR3 has 15 amino acids. Trimming cost V 4 bases and J 8 bases; bases outside gene matches: 11. The chain's CDR3 is CASGSPGQGQAEAFF. CDR3 in DNA: TGTGCTAGTGGTTCACCGGGACAGGGTCAGGCGGAAGCTTTCTTT.

In this sample, this clone turned up once. This sequence joins TRBV5-5 and TRBJ1-6; possibly TRBD1 for D (6 bases). CDR1 is SGHKS, CDR2 YYEKEE, per germline (reference sequence). Trimming shortened V by 3 bases and J by 14 bases, and 15 bases separated the two germline ends. The CDR3 contains 13 residues. The CDR3 DNA sequence: TGTGCCAGCAGCTACAAGGGGGATTCCACCCTCCACTTT. As protein: CASSYKGDSTLHF. The full variable domain, in which reference TRBV5-5 and TRBJ1-6 provide the parts outside the CDR3, is DAGVTQSPTHLIKTRGQQVTLRCSPISGHKSVSWYQQVLGQGPQFIFQYYEKEERGRGNFPDRFSARQFPNYSSELNVNALLLGDSALYLCASSYKGDSTLHFGNGTRLTVT.

The chain employs TRBV28 and TRBJ1-2, with TRBD1 matching 7 bases. The CDR3 loop spans 15 amino acids. Germline V gene lookup returns CDR1 MDHEN and CDR2 SYDVKM. Trimming removed 4 bases from V and 3 bases from J; junction bases left unmatched: 8. This CDR3 is CASSSTGQSYYGYTF. The DNA of the CDR3 is TGTGCCAGCAGTTCAACGGGACAGAGTTACTATGGCTACACCTTC.

The V and J genes are TRBV11-3 and TRBJ2-1, with 8 bases lining up with TRBD2. Trimming removed 4 bases from V and 7 bases from J; junction bases left unmatched: 9. Germline V lookup: CDR1 SGHNT, CDR2 YENEEA. The CDR3 runs to 15 residues. In DNA form, the CDR3 reads TGTGCCAGCAGCTCAGGACTAGCCAGTTTTAATGAGCAGTTCTTC. Translating gives CASSSGLASFNEQFF.

The V and J genes are TRBV14 and TRBJ2-7, with 14 bases identical to TRBD2. This CDR3 has 20 residues. V lost 0 bases to trimming and J lost 3 bases; unmatched junction nucleotides: 13. Germline CDR1 is SGHDN and CDR2 is FVKESK. The CDR3 loop reads CASSQDQTSGRVSPDYEQYF. CDR3 sequence (DNA): TGTGCCAGCAGCCAAGATCAGACTAGCGGGAGGGTCTCGCCCGACTACGAGCAGTACTTC.

This chain joins TRBV28 and TRBJ2-7, with 10 positions matching TRBD1. CDR1 and CDR2 from the germline V gene are MDHEN and SYDVKM. Trimming cost V 5 bases and J 6 bases; bases outside gene matches: 7. This CDR3 contains 14 residues. As DNA, the CDR3 is TGTGCCAGCAGTCCCAGGACAGGGGGAAGCGAGCAGTACTTC. This translates into CASSPRTGGSEQYF.